Listed below are T cell receptor beta chains from one sample, sequenced in a study of blood T cell repertoires in COVID-19. The assay was immunoSEQ multiplex PCR, and TCRdb's table has in-frame clones only and misses some. The sample lists some 220,000 clones, around four fifths occurring once. Sequencing was done on a sample of peripheral blood. Receptor source: a woman between 55 and 75 years old with active or convalescent COVID-19. The CDR3 runs from the conserved cysteine through the conserved F or W. D genes are given only for firm matches. Expanded clones are given a class, and other clones once, few, many or no size at all.

j_gene	d_gene	abundance	v_gene	CDR3nt	CDR3aa
TRBJ1-1	TRBD1	-	TRBV28	TGTGCCAGCAGAAAGGGACAGGCGGGAACTGAAGCTTTCTTT	CASRKGQAGTEAFF
TRBJ2-1	-	-	TRBV25-1	TGTGCCAGCAGGAGCTCCTCGAATGAGCAGTTCTTC	CASRSSSNEQFF
TRBJ2-5	TRBD1	-	TRBV2	TGTGCCAGCAGTGTGGGGACAGGGGGTCAAGAGACCCAGTACTTC	CASSVGTGGQETQYF
TRBJ2-5	TRBD2	-	TRBV7-2	TGTGCCAGCAGCCAGACTAGCGGGGAGACCCAGTACTTC	CASSQTSGETQYF
TRBJ2-1	TRBD2	-	TRBV5-1	TGCGCCAGCAGTTCTCGACTAGCGGAGCTTACGAATGAGCAGTTCTTC	CASSSRLAELTNEQFF
TRBJ1-5	TRBD1	-	TRBV19	TGTGCCAGTAGTATCCCTCACAGGGGTGGCAATCAGCCCCAGCATTTT	CASSIPHRGGNQPQHF
TRBJ2-1	TRBD2	-	TRBV30	TGTGCCTGGAGTGTCATAGCGGGAGCAGGGAATGAGCAGTTCTTC	CAWSVIAGAGNEQFF
TRBJ1-2	-	-	TRBV19	TGTGCCAGTAGTAGGACGGGAGAAGCTAACTATGGCTACACCTTC	CASSRTGEANYGYTF
TRBJ2-7	-	-	TRBV6-5	TGTGCCACTACTTTGTCCTACGAGCAGTACTTC	CATTLSYEQYF
TRBJ2-7	TRBD2	-	TRBV5-4	TGTGCCAGCAGCAACCTTGGGCTAGCGGGGACCTACGAGCAGTACTTC	CASSNLGLAGTYEQYF
TRBJ2-3	TRBD2	once	TRBV15	TGTGCCACCAGCAGAGATGGCCCCCACTACGGGAGGGCCAGGGATACGCAGTATTTT	CATSRDGPHYGRARDTQYF
TRBJ2-2	TRBD1	-	TRBV6-5	TGTGCCAGCAGTACAGGGGAACCCGGGGAGCTGTTTTTT	CASSTGEPGELFF
TRBJ2-3	-	-	TRBV2	TGTGCCAGCACTAGACAGACACTCACAGATACGCAGTATTTT	CASTRQTLTDTQYF
TRBJ2-1	TRBD2	few	TRBV30	TGTGCCTGGACCTTTCGGACTAGCTTCAGTGAGCAGTTCTTC	CAWTFRTSFSEQFF
TRBJ2-3	-	-	TRBV2	TGTGCCAGCATCCTCCCCGGAGGGGTTGTTAGATTAGATACGCAGTATTTT	CASILPGGVVRLDTQYF
TRBJ1-2	TRBD1	-	TRBV5-6	TGTGCCAGCAGCTTGGGAGGTGGAGACAGGGGGGTTTATGGCTACACCTTC	CASSLGGGDRGVYGYTF
TRBJ1-1	-	-	TRBV5-1	TGCGCCAGCAGCTTAGGGGGAATGAACACTGAAGCTTTCTTT	CASSLGGMNTEAFF
TRBJ2-7	-	-	TRBV13	TGTGCCAGCAGCTCCCCAAGGTTGAGGGCGAGGGACGAGCAGTACTTC	CASSSPRLRARDEQYF
TRBJ2-7	-	-	TRBV28	TGTGCCAGCAGTTACTTCTACGAGCAGTACTTC	CASSYFYEQYF
TRBJ1-1	TRBD1	-	TRBV3-1/TRBV3-2	TGTGCCAGCAGCCGGGGGACAGGCCCCATGAACACTGAAGCTTTCTTT	CASSRGTGPMNTEAFF
TRBJ2-1	TRBD1	-	TRBV14	TGTGCCAGCAGCCTCGGGACAGTCTCCTACAATGAGCAGTTCTTC	CASSLGTVSYNEQFF
TRBJ1-2	-	-	TRBV6-5	TGTGCCAGCAGTCCTGACAGACCCTATGGCTACACCTTC	CASSPDRPYGYTF
TRBJ1-5	TRBD1	few	TRBV2	TGTGCCAGCAGTGAATTCAGGACAGGGGCCACCTATAGCAATCAGCCCCAGCATTTT	CASSEFRTGATYSNQPQHF
TRBJ1-2	TRBD1	-	TRBV5-5	TGTGCCAGCAGCTGGGGGACAGGAGCATCTAACTATGGCTACACCTTC	CASSWGTGASNYGYTF
TRBJ2-7	TRBD2	-	TRBV27	TGTGCCAGCAGTTTGGGAGCGGGAGGATCCTACGAGCAGTACTTC	CASSLGAGGSYEQYF
TRBJ2-1	-	-	TRBV5-8	TGTGCCAGCAGCTTGGCCCGCGTGGAGCAGTTCTTC	CASSLARVEQFF
TRBJ2-2	-	-	TRBV19	TGTGCCAGTAGTATATTGAATAGCGGGGAGCTGTTTTTT	CASSILNSGELFF
TRBJ2-5	TRBD1	once	TRBV2	TGTGCCAGCAGCGCGCAGACAGGGGGTAGAGAGACCCAGTACTTC	CASSAQTGGRETQYF
TRBJ2-3	-	-	TRBV28	TGTGCCAGCAGTTTTGGGCCCGTCGCAGATACGCAGTATTTT	CASSFGPVADTQYF
TRBJ1-1	-	-	TRBV27	TGTGCCAGCAGATTAGGCGGGGGAAGGGGGGAAGCTTTCTTT	CASRLGGGRGEAFF
TRBJ2-3	-	-	TRBV2	TGTGCCAGCGGGGTGGAGGTGACAGATACGCAGTATTTT	CASGVEVTDTQYF
TRBJ2-5	-	-	TRBV15	TGTGCCACCAGCAGAGATCAGGAAACTAGCCTAGAGACCCAGTACTTC	CATSRDQETSLETQYF
TRBJ2-1	TRBD2	-	TRBV2	TGTGCCAGCAGTGAAGGCAGACTAGCGGGGGGATACAATGAGCAGTTCTTC	CASSEGRLAGGYNEQFF
TRBJ2-3	-	-	TRBV10-3	TGTGCCATCAGTGAGTCGATGGAGGGCACAGATACGCAGTATTTT	CAISESMEGTDTQYF
TRBJ1-6	-	-	TRBV14	TGTGCCAGCAGCCAAGATGGGGACACCCGCAGATTCAGTAACCTCCACTTT	CASSQDGDTRRFSNLHF
TRBJ1-6	TRBD1	-	TRBV5-8	TGTGCCAGCAGCTCCGGGACAGGGGCCTCACCCCTCCACTTT	CASSSGTGASPLHF
TRBJ2-3	TRBD1	-	TRBV19	TGTGCCAGTACTGACCGGGACAGAAGCACAGATACGCAGTATTTT	CASTDRDRSTDTQYF
TRBJ1-6	-	once	TRBV19	TGTGCCAGTAGTATAGAGTGGTCGGGATCACCCCTCCACTTT	CASSIEWSGSPLHF
TRBJ2-3	-	-	TRBV3-1/TRBV3-2	TGTGCCAGCAGCCAAGATCGGTACAGGGAAACAGATACGCAGTATTTT	CASSQDRYRETDTQYF
TRBJ1-2	-	-	TRBV24-1	TGTGCCACCAGTAGAGGACAGAACTATGGCTACACCTTC	CATSRGQNYGYTF
TRBJ2-5	-	-	TRBV30	TGTGCCTGGAGTGGATCACCTAGCAGAAACCAAGAGACCCAGTACTTC	CAWSGSPSRNQETQYF
TRBJ2-5	TRBD1	-	TRBV16	TGTGCCAGCAGTCGGACAGGGGGCCTCGAGACCCAGTACTTC	CASSRTGGLETQYF
TRBJ1-2	-	-	TRBV5-5	TGTGCCAGCAGCTTAACCCCACAGATCGTCGGATACGGCTACACCTTC	CASSLTPQIVGYGYTF
TRBJ2-3	-	-	TRBV7-9	TGTGCCAGCAGCCCGGAACATGTGTGGGCGAACACAGATACGCAGTATTTT	CASSPEHVWANTDTQYF
TRBJ1-6	-	-	TRBV19	TGTGCCAGTAGTTGGAGGGACGGGAATTCACCCCTCCACTTT	CASSWRDGNSPLHF
TRBJ2-1	-	-	TRBV6-5	TGTGCCAGCATTACACAGGGGGGGGCCTACAATGAGCAGTTCTTC	CASITQGGAYNEQFF
TRBJ2-2	-	-	TRBV28	TGTGCCAGCAGTTCGAGATCCAGGGGGGACACCGGGGAGCTGTTTTTT	CASSSRSRGDTGELFF
TRBJ1-1	-	-	TRBV11-3	TGTGCCAGCAGCAGCTGGACATACACTGAAGCTTTCTTT	CASSSWTYTEAFF
TRBJ1-4	-	-	TRBV27	TGTGCCAGCAGTTTGGCCCCGCGGGGGGATGAAAAACTGTTTTTT	CASSLAPRGDEKLFF
TRBJ1-2	-	-	TRBV30	TGTGCCTGGAGTGTAGGAGTTGCGGGGGGCTATGGCTACACCTTC	CAWSVGVAGGYGYTF
TRBJ2-3	-	-	TRBV7-8	TGTGCCAGCAGCTTAGGCGGGGGCAGGGGTTTTATGGATACGCAGTATTTT	CASSLGGGRGFMDTQYF
TRBJ2-1	TRBD2	-	TRBV5-1	TGCGCCAGCAGCGGAACTAGCGATGAGCAGTTCTTC	CASSGTSDEQFF
TRBJ2-3	-	-	TRBV6-5	TGTGCCAGCAGTCTCGTTCAGGAGGGAGATACGCAGTATTTT	CASSLVQEGDTQYF
TRBJ2-1	TRBD1	-	TRBV6-5	TGTGCCAGCAGTAATTTACAGGGGGCGGATGAGCAGTTCTTC	CASSNLQGADEQFF